The clone carrying this T cell receptor (beta chain) showed up just a few times. Its antigen is unidentified. The CDR3 runs 17 residues. V lost 1 base to trimming and J lost 10 bases; unmatched junction nucleotides: 9. The V gene's germline CDR1 is SGHTA and CDR2 FQGNSA. Time point reported: persistent/refractory GD, antithyroid drugs over 5 years with positive TRAb. Following extraction of RNA from PBMCs, that RNA was used to make the TCR library. The record originates from a study of regulatory T cells in long-lasting Graves disease. To make TCR beta libraries, researchers used iRepertoire HTBI primers and Arm-PCR of CDR3 regions. TCRdb analysed the multiplex PCR reads with MiXCR anew, one entry per CDR3 protein. The sample yields some 450,000 distinct CDR3 sequences, 23% seen once. Points from the study as a whole: It was in persistent disease that TRBV28, TRBJ1-2 and TRBJ2-5 were favored. Examination was confined to peripheral blood, excluding thyroid tissue. Having few samples may have compromised the accuracy.

This specimen was peripheral blood mononuclear cells (PBMCs), taken when the disease was refractory, from a patient treated with antithyroid drugs. The receptor was derived from a female donor with Graves disease. This chain uses TRBV7-2 with TRBJ2-1, with 14 bases matching TRBD2. CDR3 region: CASSLGGGLAGVREQFF. The CDR3, as DNA: TGTGCCAGCAGCTTAGGTGGGGGACTAGCGGGAGTGAGGGAGCAGTTCTTC.